One and the same sample provided the 21 T cell receptor beta chains below, sequenced in a study of shared clonotypes between healthy human individuals. Naive-designated CD8 cells lacked CD45RO, were positively enriched for CCR7, and omitted terminally differentiated effector memory CD45RA+ cells. The method was immunoSEQ multiplex PCR; TCRdb's version includes in-frame clones alone and lacks a portion of them. The sample lists about 2,100,000 clones; just over 90% were seen once. Source material: naive CD8+ T cells from PBMCs. The receptor source for this set is a man aged 18-30 years in good health. Some clones in this sample may be carry-over from other donors' samples.

The chain joins TRBV9 to TRBJ2-7; no clear D. This CDR3 has 15 residues. Germline values: CDR1 SGDLS, CDR2 YYNGEE. The V end was cut by 3 bases, the J end by 4 bases, with 17 bases between. CDR3 in DNA: TGTGCCAGCAGCGCGCCCCCTCCCCAGGCTTACGAGCAGTACTTC. Translated, it gives CASSAPPPQAYEQYF.

The chain employs TRBV2 and TRBJ2-7; 8 bases line up with TRBD1. With V trimmed by 2 bases and J by 5 bases, 8 bases remained unmatched. The CDR3 is made up of 15 amino acids. Germline values: CDR1 SNHLY, CDR2 FYNNEI. The DNA of the CDR3 is TGTGCCAGCAGTGAAACCAAGACAGGGGAGCACGAGCAGTACTTC. It is translated as CASSETKTGEHEQYF.

The gene calls are TRBV27 and TRBJ2-7; 9 nucleotides match TRBD1. The CDR3 covers 16 residues. The V gene end was trimmed by 5 bases and the J gene end by 0 bases; junction bases not matched to a gene: 8. The germline CDR1 and CDR2 sequences are MNHEY and SMNVEV (reference sequence). The CDR3 loop is CASSRTSTGGSYEQYF. As DNA, the CDR3 is TGTGCCAGCAGTCGGACCTCGACAGGGGGCTCCTACGAGCAGTACTTC.

This clone was found once. The V and J genes are TRBV9 and TRBJ2-3, with D unresolved. Germline V lookup: CDR1 SGDLS, CDR2 YYNGEE. The V end was cut by 0 bases, the J end by 2 bases, with 7 bases between. The length of the CDR3 is 14 residues. CDR3 amino acids: CASSVAGFTDTQYF. CDR3 in DNA: TGTGCCAGCAGCGTAGCAGGTTTCACAGATACGCAGTATTTT.

The chain recombines TRBV5-1 with TRBJ2-1; D ambiguous. Trimming removed 4 bases from V and 6 bases from J, with 11 bases in between. The CDR3 runs to 13 residues. Germline lookup yields CDR1 SGHRS and CDR2 YFSETQ. CDR3 in DNA: TGCGCCAGCAGCGCGGCCGTTCCCAATGAGCAGTTCTTC. It codes for CASSAAVPNEQFF.

The chain carries TRBV28 and TRBJ2-3; 7 bases match TRBD2. The length of the CDR3 is 14 residues. The V segment lost 6 bases and the J segment 0 bases; nucleotides outside the gene matches: 3. CDR1 and CDR2 from the germline V gene are MDHEN and SYDVKM. CDR3 protein: CASRHGGSTDTQYF. CDR3 sequence (DNA): TGTGCCAGCAGACACGGGGGGAGCACAGATACGCAGTATTTT.

This clone has just one count. This chain uses TRBV5-4 with TRBJ1-5; D is uncertain. The V gene's germline CDR1 is SGHNT and CDR2 YYREEE (reference sequence). V lost 0 bases and J lost 4, with 5 bases in between. This CDR3 spans 13 amino acids. CDR3 DNA: TGTGCCAGCAGCTTGGCCCTAAATCAGCCCCAGCATTTT. Protein product: CASSLALNQPQHF.

This rearrangement joins TRBV14 to TRBJ2-7; D not resolved. CDR3 length: 13 residues. Germline CDR1 reads SGHDN; CDR2 reads FVKESK. Trimming removed 0 bases at V and 3 bases at J, with 6 bases between. CDR3 region: CASSQDPYYEQYF. The CDR3 region has the DNA TGTGCCAGCAGCCAAGATCCCTACTACGAGCAGTACTTC.

This chain links TRBV27 with TRBJ2-1; possible D gene TRBD2, 5 bases. Looked up from germline, CDR1 is MNHEY and CDR2 is SMNVEV (reference sequence). Trimming removed 2 bases at V and 8 bases at J, with 7 bases between. This CDR3 contains 12 residues. CDR3 region: CASSLAGHEQFF. The CDR3 bases are TGTGCCAGCAGTTTAGCGGGTCATGAGCAGTTCTTC.

As concerns this clone: Other DNA sequences in this sample translate to the same CDR3. V and J are TRBV9 and TRBJ2-7; D tentatively reads TRBD1 or TRBD2 (5 bases each). The CDR3 is made up of 15 amino acids. V was cut by 1 base and J by 2 bases, with 13 bases left in between. CDR1 and CDR2 from the germline V gene are SGDLS and YYNGEE. The CDR3 region has the DNA TGTGCCAGCAGCGTAACCGGGACGGCGACCTACGAGCAGTACTTC. Its translation is CASSVTGTATYEQYF.

In DNA form, the CDR3 reads TGTGCCAGCAGCCCAAGGGGTAACTTGAACACCGGGGAGCTGTTTTTT. It encodes CASSPRGNLNTGELFF. The chain has TRBV7-7 and TRBJ2-2; D possibly corresponds to TRBD1 (5 bases). V dropped 5 bases and J dropped 1 base, with 14 bases sitting between them. From germline, CDR1 is SSHAT and CDR2 FNYEAQ (reference sequence). The CDR3 sequence is 16 residues long.

This chain links TRBV25-1 with TRBJ2-5; TRBD1 or TRBD2 may be the D gene (5 bases each). Trimming took off 2 bases at V and 7 bases at J, with 8 bases between the two ends. The CDR3 consists of 12 residues. The V gene's germline CDR1 is MGHDK and CDR2 SYGVNS. The CDR3 DNA reads TGTGCCAGCAGTGAAGGGGGTTTGACCCAGTACTTC. This sequence encodes CASSEGGLTQYF.

This chain links TRBV6-1 with TRBJ2-7; D is possibly TRBD1 (6 bases). The V and J ends lost 7 bases and 5 bases respectively, with 24 bases between them. Germline V CDR1 and CDR2: MNHNS, SASEGT. The CDR3 is 16 residues long. The CDR3 spells CASTEAVGGLGHEQYF. As DNA, the CDR3 is TGTGCCAGCACCGAAGCGGTTGGGGGCTTGGGCCACGAGCAGTACTTC.

The DNA for the CDR3 is TGTGCCAGCAGCCCGACCCCCCAGGGGGGGGCCAACGTCCTGACTTTC. Its translation: CASSPTPQGGANVLTF. V is TRBV5-6 and J is TRBJ2-6; TRBD1 is a possible D gene (6 bases). V was pared by 4 bases and J by 4 bases, with 15 bases between. The CDR3 totals 16 residues. Germline V gene sequence: CDR1 SGHDT, CDR2 YYEEEE.

With respect to this clone: Distinct nucleotide sequences in the sample also encode this CDR3. J is TRBJ2-5 and V is TRBV7-8; perhaps TRBD2 as D (6 bases). Germline loops: CDR1 SGHVS, CDR2 FQNEAQ. The CDR3 is 19 residues long. V gave up 3 bases and J gave up 0 bases, with 23 bases separating them. The CDR3: CASSLPNYAMGLYQETQYF. The CDR3 nucleotides read TGTGCCAGCAGCTTGCCGAACTACGCCATGGGACTTTACCAAGAGACCCAGTACTTC.

A note on this clone: One end of the junction varies from germline; a read error may be responsible. The rearrangement links TRBV11-3 to TRBJ1-2; D call uncertain. This CDR3 region has 14 residues. Germline V lookup: CDR1 SGHNT, CDR2 YENEEA. The CDR3 region has the DNA TGTGCCAGCAGCAATCAGAGGGTTAACTATGGCTACTCCTTC. Its protein is CASSNQRVNYGYSF.

This clone was seen a single time. The genes are TRBV28 and TRBJ2-7, with 8 bases matching TRBD2. The CDR3 runs 14 residues. The J segment lost 4 bases and the V segment lost 6 bases, leaving 8 bases of the junction unmatched. CDR1 and CDR2 (germline): MDHEN, SYDVKM. CDR3 region: CASRKGLASYEQYF. The CDR3 region has the DNA TGTGCCAGCAGGAAAGGACTAGCCTCATACGAGCAGTACTTC.

V and J are TRBV5-8 and TRBJ2-3, with TRBD1 as a possible D gene (5 bases). Between the trimmed V and J ends, which lost 0 bases and 1 base, there was a span of 9 bases. This CDR3 region has 15 residues. Per the germline V gene, CDR1 is SGHTS and CDR2 is YDEGEE. In DNA form, the CDR3 reads TGTGCCAGCAGCTTGGAAAGGGGCCGCACAGATACGCAGTATTTT. Amino acids: CASSLERGRTDTQYF.

CDR3 region: CASSLGGPDRVLNTEAFF. The CDR3, as DNA: TGTGCCAGCAGCTTAGGGGGCCCGGACAGAGTCTTGAACACTGAAGCTTTCTTT. The J gene is TRBJ1-1, the V gene TRBV7-8, with D tentatively TRBD1 (6 bases). Per the germline V gene, CDR1 is SGHVS and CDR2 is FQNEAQ. The CDR3 extends over 18 amino acids. V was shortened by 1 base and J by 0 bases, with 18 bases between the two germline ends.

The rearrangement links TRBV7-9 to TRBJ2-3; 10 nucleotides line up with TRBD1. The CDR3 has 17 residues. The germline CDR1 and CDR2 sequences are SEHNR and FQNEAQ (reference sequence). With 5 bases clipped from V and 4 bases from J, the junction kept 12 bases outside the gene matches. The CDR3 DNA reads TGTGCCAGCAGCGCCCCCGGGACAGGGGAATGGGCAGATACGCAGTATTTT. Amino acids: CASSAPGTGEWADTQYF.

This chain links TRBV28 with TRBJ2-7, with a possible D match to TRBD1 (6 bases). V lost 6 bases to trimming and J lost 2 bases, with 17 bases between them. Per germline, CDR1 MDHEN and CDR2 SYDVKM. This CDR3 region has 15 residues. The CDR3 nucleotides read TGTGCCAGCAGGGAGGACAGAGGCCTTACCTACGAGCAGTACTTC. This sequence encodes CASREDRGLTYEQYF.